This T cell receptor (beta chain) was obtained from a study of response to subunit inactivated influenza vaccine. TCRdb ran MiXCR on the RT-PCR reads and lists one entry per CDR3 protein. The table lists 500,000 to 550,000 distinct CDR3 sequences, 7.6% of them singletons. A few counts support this clonotype. The antigen is undetermined. The CDR3 has 16 residues. CDR1 SNHLY and CDR2 FYNNEI come from the germline V gene. V gave up 0 bases and J gave up 4 bases; unmatched junction bases: 3. Study findings and constraints: The authors suggested that few new T cells are recruited per seasonal influenza vaccination.

This material consisted of PBMCs from blood, taken around 2 years after vaccination. The TCR originated in a man aged 50 to 75 who received an inactivated influenza vaccine. J is TRBJ1-6 and V is TRBV2, with TRBD1 matching 7 bases. The chain's CDR3 is CASSEAGQDYNSPLHF. CDR3 DNA: TGTGCCAGCAGTGAAGCAGGACAGGATTATAATTCACCCCTCCACTTT.